The 20 T cell receptor beta chains given below trace back to one sample, sequenced in a study of blood T cell repertoires in COVID-19 (TCRdb year 2020). The library was made by the immunoSEQ multiplex PCR assay. The immuneACCESS repertoire file appears here via TCRdb, limited to in-frame rearrangements. These files lack a portion of the clones; in checked studies, under half of the deficit traces to unresolved V genes, and the cause of the others is not known. The sample yields 400,000 or so clones; 75% to 90% were counted once. Around 1.1% of the sample goes to the ten largest clones. What was sequenced was PBMCs or T cells enriched from blood (not recorded which). The receptors shown here come from a man between 25 and 39 years old who had recovered from COVID-19.

The genes are TRBV3-1 (or the pseudogene TRBV3-2) and TRBJ1-1; the D is unclear. This CDR3 is built from 14 residues. Trimming stripped 1 base from V and 2 bases from J, with 8 bases between. The germline CDR1 and CDR2 sequences are LGHDT and YNNKEL (reference sequence). CDR3 region: CASSQGWRNTEAFF. The CDR3 region has the DNA TGTGCCAGCAGCCAAGGTTGGAGAAACACTGAAGCTTTCTTT.

The chain combines TRBV7-6 with TRBJ2-3; 15 bases match TRBD2. Losses at the gene ends were 5 bases for V and 2 bases for J; bases not matched to a gene: 8. There are 18 residues in the CDR3. Germline CDR1 reads SGHVS; CDR2 reads FNYEAQ. The CDR3 sequence is CASSMSGLAGGYTDTQYF. The CDR3 nucleotides are TGTGCCAGCAGCATGTCGGGACTAGCGGGGGGCTACACAGATACGCAGTATTTT.

The V and J genes are TRBV15 and TRBJ2-6; D is unclear. V lost 6 bases and J 1 base, leaving 16 bases between the germline ends. This CDR3 spans 17 amino acids. Germline V lookup: CDR1 LNHNV, CDR2 YYDKDF (reference sequence). CDR3 region: CATSSEVPGSGANVLTF. The CDR3 bases are TGTGCCACCAGTTCAGAGGTGCCTGGGTCTGGGGCCAACGTCCTGACTTTC.

The chain combines TRBV7-9 with TRBJ2-3, with 7 bases lining up with TRBD1. The CDR3 is made up of 14 amino acids. The V and J ends lost 3 bases and 2 bases, in that order; junction bases with no gene match: 2. CDR1 is SEHNR, CDR2 FQNEAQ, per germline (reference sequence). The CDR3 DNA follows: TGTGCCAGCAGCTTGGGACAGTCCACAGATACGCAGTATTTT. This encodes CASSLGQSTDTQYF.

The table lists this clone with a count of one. The rearrangement uses TRBV4-2 and TRBJ2-2; the match to TRBD2 covers 11 bases. In germline, CDR1 is LGHNA, CDR2 YNFKEQ. Germline trimming cut 2 bases from V and 2 bases from J; bases unmatched to any gene: 4. The CDR3 consists of 17 residues. The CDR3 reads CASSQPGTSGNTGELFF. The CDR3 DNA follows: TGTGCCAGCAGCCAACCCGGGACTAGCGGCAACACCGGGGAGCTGTTTTTT.

The rearrangement uses TRBV19 and TRBJ1-5, with D possibly matching TRBD1 (5 bases). The V gene's germline CDR1 is LNHDA and CDR2 SQIVND (reference sequence). The CDR3 runs to 13 residues. V lost 9 bases and J lost 6, with 15 bases in between. The DNA for the CDR3 is TGTGCCAGCGCCCTAGGGGTTGGTCAGCCCCAGCATTTT. It yields the protein CASALGVGQPQHF.

The chain combines TRBV28 with TRBJ2-3; TRBD2 matches at 8 bases. Germline V gives CDR1 MDHEN, CDR2 SYDVKM. Germline trimming cut 4 bases from V and 2 bases from J; bases unmatched to any gene: 8. This CDR3 region has 16 residues. Written as DNA, the CDR3 is TGTGCCAGCAGTTCGGGCGGGAGGCCTAACACAGATACGCAGTATTTT. Amino acid sequence: CASSSGGRPNTDTQYF.

The chain links TRBV3-1 (or the pseudogene TRBV3-2) to TRBJ2-5, with D possibly matching TRBD2 (6 bases). The germline V gene has CDR1 LGHDT and CDR2 YNNKEL (reference sequence). This CDR3 contains 15 residues. V lost 0 bases and J 3 bases, leaving 11 bases between the germline ends. The CDR3 spells CASSQEYGRKETQYF. In nucleotides, the CDR3 is TGTGCCAGCAGCCAAGAGTACGGGAGAAAAGAGACCCAGTACTTC.

V gene TRBV27 combines with J gene TRBJ1-3; unclear D gene. The CDR3 loop spans 13 amino acids. In germline, CDR1 is MNHEY, CDR2 SMNVEV (reference sequence). The V gene lost 5 bases and the J gene lost 4 bases, with 9 bases spanning the gap. The CDR3 DNA reads TGTGCCAGCAGTCCCTCACAAGGAAACACCATATATTTT. This encodes CASSPSQGNTIYF.

The chain combines TRBV29-1 with TRBJ1-2; D not resolved. Trimming removed 7 bases from V and 0 bases from J, with 12 bases in between. Per the germline V gene, CDR1 is SQVTM and CDR2 is ANQGSEA. The CDR3 sequence is 13 residues long. In DNA form, the CDR3 reads TGCAGCGCGGTAGCGAGCACTAACTATGGCTACACCTTC. Amino acids: CSAVASTNYGYTF.

The chain is built from TRBV28 and TRBJ1-1; 8 bases agree with TRBD1. CDR1 is MDHEN, CDR2 SYDVKM, per germline. This CDR3 contains 15 residues. Unmatched junction bases numbered 7, after V lost 6 bases and J lost 1 base. The CDR3 region has the DNA TGTGCCAGCAGACCAAGAGGACAGGGGAACACTGAAGCTTTCTTT. This sequence encodes CASRPRGQGNTEAFF.

This clone was observed a few times. Here the CDR3 DNA reads TGCGCCAGCAGCCCTCGGACAGGGGGCACTAATGAAAAACTGTTTTTT. This gives the protein CASSPRTGGTNEKLFF. The chain carries TRBV5-1 and TRBJ1-4; 11 bases agree with TRBD1. This CDR3 is built from 16 residues. Germline V lookup: CDR1 SGHRS, CDR2 YFSETQ. Unmatched junction bases numbered 4, after V lost 4 bases and J lost 2 bases.

The V call is TRBV11-2, the J call TRBJ2-7, with TRBD2 matching 10 bases. Per germline, CDR1 SGHAT and CDR2 FQNNGV. The length of the CDR3 is 16 residues. Trimming took 3 bases from V and 0 from J; bases not matched to a gene: 5. This CDR3 is CASSFILAGGSYEQYF. The DNA of the CDR3 is TGTGCCAGCAGCTTCATTTTAGCGGGAGGCTCCTACGAGCAGTACTTC.

The chain links TRBV7-8 to TRBJ2-1; 13 positions match TRBD2. CDR3 length: 14 residues. Germline V gives CDR1 SGHVS, CDR2 FQNEAQ. The ends lost 1 base at V and 12 bases at J; junction bases unmatched: 3. The CDR3 nucleotides are TGTGCCAGCAGCTTAGGGACTAGCGGGAGATCGCAGTTCTTC. Translated, it gives CASSLGTSGRSQFF.

This chain connects TRBV27 to TRBJ2-5; a weak D match, TRBD2 (6 bases). The CDR3 is 14 amino acids. V was cut by 5 bases and J by 4 bases, with 14 bases left in between. The germline V gene encodes CDR1 MNHEY and CDR2 SMNVEV (reference sequence). This CDR3 is CASSLRTTLETQYF. The CDR3 DNA is TGTGCCAGCAGTCTGAGGACTACCTTAGAGACCCAGTACTTC.

The CDR3 sequence: CASSQDRVGQPQHF. The CDR3 DNA follows: TGTGCCAGCAGCCAGGACAGGGTGGGGCAGCCCCAGCATTTT. This chain joins TRBV5-8 and TRBJ1-5; 8 nucleotides line up with TRBD1. V lost 4 bases to trimming and J lost 7 bases; unmatched junction nucleotides: 7. CDR1 SGHTS and CDR2 YDEGEE come from the germline V gene. This CDR3 is built from 14 residues.

The chain recombines TRBV24-1 with TRBJ2-1, with 7 bases that match TRBD1. Trimming took 3 bases from V and 5 from J; bases not matched to a gene: 0. The V gene's germline CDR1 is KGHDR and CDR2 SFDVKD. The CDR3 totals 13 residues. CDR3 DNA: TGTGCCACCAGTGATGACAGGGACAATGAGCAGTTCTTC. This codes for CATSDDRDNEQFF.

The J gene is TRBJ2-5, the V gene TRBV6-1, with a tentative D call TRBD1 (6 bases). V lost 4 bases to trimming and J lost 5 bases, with 20 bases between them. This CDR3 region has 16 residues. Germline V gene sequence: CDR1 MNHNS, CDR2 SASEGT. Written as DNA, the CDR3 is TGTGCCAGCAGTGGTGCTTGGGGGCAGGGCGCGGAGACCCAGTACTTC. As protein: CASSGAWGQGAETQYF.

V and J are TRBV29-1 and TRBJ1-1; 9 nucleotides agree with TRBD1. With 4 bases clipped from V and 0 bases from J, the junction kept 6 bases outside the gene matches. Germline V gene data show CDR1 as SQVTM and CDR2 as ANQGSEA. The CDR3 is made up of 15 amino acids. The CDR3 DNA follows: TGCAGCGTTGGGGGACAGGGTGGAATGAACACTGAAGCTTTCTTT. Translating gives CSVGGQGGMNTEAFF.

The J gene is TRBJ1-5, the V gene TRBV28; 10 positions match TRBD1. The CDR3 sequence is 16 residues long. With 7 bases clipped from V and 1 base from J, the junction kept 7 bases outside the gene matches. Per germline, CDR1 MDHEN and CDR2 SYDVKM. The DNA for the CDR3 is TGTGCCAGCACAGACAGGGGGCGGGGGAGCAATCAGCCCCAGCATTTT. It codes for CASTDRGRGSNQPQHF.